The subject of this entry is one T cell receptor (beta chain). Its antigen is undetermined. These data belong to a study of T cells in tuberculosis. Study summary: IGRA-negative adolescents, IGRA-positive adolescents with latent tuberculosis and adults with active tuberculosis formed this South African cohort. General study findings and limits: Active tuberculosis TCR-alpha repertoires lay closer to GMM-specific TCRs than IGRA-negative controls, suggesting clonal expansion. Active tuberculosis cases were adults; controls were adolescents.

Some clones are missing from TCRdb's copy, which holds only in-frame ones; the method was immunoSEQ multiplex PCR. The table has just under 45,000 clones, approximately 94% seen once. Trimming took 4 bases from V and 3 from J, leaving 10 bases between them. Germline CDR1 reads GTSNPN; CDR2 reads SVGIG (reference sequence). This CDR3 region has 12 residues. The source is a donor aged 10 to 29 with latent tuberculosis or without tuberculosis infection. Some clones in this sample may be carry-over from other donors' samples. The V call is TRBV30, the J call TRBJ2-7; TRBD1 might be the D (5 bases). Sequenced: PBMCs. This CDR3 is CAWNAGHYEQYF. Here the CDR3 DNA reads TGTGCCTGGAATGCAGGGCACTACGAGCAGTACTTC.